The next 32 T cell receptor beta chains were all read from a single sample in a study of identical twins. TCRdb redid the calling of the 5' RACE reads with MiXCR, one entry per CDR3 protein. The sample has roughly 690,000 distinct CDR3 sequences, around 6% seen once. Sequenced material: naive T cells sorted from blood. The source is a man between 18 and 35 years old in good health.

There are many counts of this clonotype. The chain is built from TRBV12-3 or TRBV12-4 and TRBJ2-2; TRBD2 matches at 13 bases. The J segment lost 2 bases and the V segment lost 5 bases, leaving 5 bases of the junction unmatched. This CDR3 is built from 17 residues. The CDR3 DNA sequence: TGTGCCAGCAGTCTCGGGACTAGCGGGACTAACACCGGGGAGCTGTTTTTT. Encoded protein: CASSLGTSGTNTGELFF.

This clonotype was seen a handful of times. The gene calls are TRBV18 and TRBJ2-1; 10 positions match TRBD2. The germline gives CDR1 KGHSH, CDR2 LQKENI. The CDR3 is 15 amino acids. Trimming at V came to 2 bases and at J to 8 bases, leaving 6 bases not matched to a gene. The CDR3 is CASSPSTSGIDEQFF. Here the CDR3 DNA reads TGTGCCAGCTCACCAAGCACTAGCGGGATTGATGAGCAGTTCTTC. Full variable domain (missing parts from reference TRBV18 and TRBJ2-1): NAGVMQNPRHLVRRRGQEARLRCSPMKGHSHVYWYRQLPEEGLKFMVYLQKENIIDESGMPKERFSAEFPKEGPSILRIQQVVRGDSAAYFCASSPSTSGIDEQFFGPGTRLTVL.

This clonotype has at least ten counts. V is TRBV7-3 and J is TRBJ2-1; TRBD2 aligns across 13 bases. V was clipped by 4 bases and J by 10 bases; unmatched bases: 16. The CDR3 contains 18 residues. The germline CDR1 and CDR2 sequences are SGHTA and FQGTGA. The CDR3 loop is CASSSPGTSGTILAEQFF. For the CDR3, the DNA is TGTGCCAGCAGCTCCCCCGGGACTAGCGGGACGATACTAGCAGAGCAGTTCTTC.

The chain links TRBV3-1 to TRBJ2-3; 11 bases fit TRBD2. The length of the CDR3 is 16 residues. Germline-derived CDR1 and CDR2 are LGHDT and YNNKEL (reference sequence). V lost 3 bases, J lost 2 bases, and 4 bases stayed unmatched. As DNA, the CDR3 is TGTGCCAGCAGCCAGGAGACTAGCGGGATCACAGATACGCAGTATTTT. This gives the protein CASSQETSGITDTQYF.

V and J are TRBV20-1 and TRBJ1-5; 7 positions agree with TRBD1. CDR3 size: 14 residues. J gave up 7 bases and V 5 bases, and 11 bases lay outside the gene matches. Germline-derived CDR1 and CDR2 are DFQATT and SNEGSKA (reference sequence). CDR3 coding DNA: TGCAGTGCTCGGGAGGGGGCTTCAGGGCAGCCCCAGCATTTT. This encodes CSAREGASGQPQHF.

There are many counts of this clonotype. This rearrangement joins TRBV12-3 or TRBV12-4 to TRBJ1-6; perhaps TRBD1 as D (5 bases). The V gene lost 6 bases and the J gene lost 7 bases, with 13 bases spanning the gap. The CDR3 has 14 residues. CDR3 sequence (DNA): TGTGCCAGCAGCCTACTAGGGGAGAATTCACCCCTCCACTTT. Its translation: CASSLLGENSPLHF.

This clonotype occurred many times. The chain carries TRBV10-3 and TRBJ2-7; unclear D gene. Per germline, CDR1 ENHRY and CDR2 SYGVKD. This CDR3 has 16 residues. Trimming shortened V by 0 bases and J by 0 bases, and 12 bases separated the two germline ends. DNA for the CDR3: TGTGCCATCAGTGAGTCCGTTTGGCGGAGCTCCTACGAGCAGTACTTC. Residues: CAISESVWRSSYEQYF.

This clonotype was observed a handful of times. The chain has TRBV15 and TRBJ2-3, with D possibly matching TRBD1 (6 bases). Germline CDR1 and CDR2: LNHNV and YYDKDF (reference sequence). This CDR3 is built from 17 residues. The V end was cut by 4 bases, the J end by 1 base, with 18 bases between. This CDR3 reads CATSKPDSELGTDTQYF. In DNA, the CDR3 is TGTGCCACCAGCAAGCCGGACAGTGAGCTGGGCACAGATACGCAGTATTTT.

This clonotype was detected many times. The chain uses TRBV20-1 and TRBJ2-7; D remains unclear. Deletions cut 1 base from V and 0 bases from J, with 22 bases between. Germline CDR1 and CDR2: DFQATT and SNEGSKA (reference sequence). This CDR3 spans 18 amino acids. The CDR3 sequence: CSARGLALKGLNSYEQYV. CDR3 coding DNA: TGCAGTGCTAGAGGTCTCGCACTTAAGGGATTAAACTCCTACGAGCAGTACGTC.

This clonotype was recorded many times. The CDR3 nucleotides read TGCGCCAGCAGCTTGGTCCCCAGGGACGAGCAGTACTTC. Translated: CASSLVPRDEQYF. V gene TRBV5-1 combines with J gene TRBJ2-7; a possible D gene is TRBD1 (5 bases). CDR1 and CDR2 (germline): SGHRS, YFSETQ. This CDR3 contains 13 residues. Trimming left V 0 bases short and J 5 bases short, with 9 bases between.

This clonotype was counted many times. This chain uses TRBV29-1 with TRBJ2-7, with TRBD2 matching 9 bases. Trimming removed 6 bases from V and 3 bases from J; junction bases left unmatched: 6. The CDR3 length is 13 residues. Germline CDR1 reads SQVTM; CDR2 reads ANQGSEA. CDR3 coding DNA: TGCAGCGTAATAGCGGGAGAGGGCTACGAGCAGTACTTC. It encodes CSVIAGEGYEQYF.

This clonotype was counted many times. This chain links TRBV5-1 with TRBJ1-1; D not resolved. Germline V gene lookup returns CDR1 SGHRS and CDR2 YFSETQ. Trimming cost V 0 bases and J 3 bases, with 6 bases left between them. CDR3 length: 13 amino acids. The CDR3 bases are TGCGCCAGCAGCTTGGAACCAGACACTGAAGCTTTCTTT. It yields the protein CASSLEPDTEAFF.

This clonotype has only a few counts. V usage is TRBV4-2 and J usage is TRBJ2-3; 9 bases are shared with TRBD2. Losses at the gene ends were 1 base for V and 5 bases for J; bases not matched to a gene: 10. Germline-derived CDR1 and CDR2 are LGHNA and YNFKEQ. The CDR3 consists of 17 residues. Here the CDR3 reads CASSQAPGGRVVDTQYF. In DNA form, the CDR3 reads TGTGCCAGCAGCCAAGCCCCCGGCGGGAGGGTTGTAGATACGCAGTATTTT.

This clonotype has more than one count but fewer than ten. This sequence joins TRBV6-1 and TRBJ2-1, with 9 bases aligning to TRBD2. V lost 7 bases and J lost 4; bases outside the gene matches: 11. Germline-derived CDR1 and CDR2 are MNHNS and SASEGT. This CDR3 spans 16 amino acids. The CDR3 DNA is TGTGCCAGCACGCCTCAGACTAGCGGAGCTTACAATGAGCAGTTCTTC. The encoded protein is CASTPQTSGAYNEQFF.

This clonotype was detected a few times. The J gene is TRBJ1-3, the V gene TRBV7-6, with a weak D call TRBD1 (5 bases). This CDR3 is 13 amino acids long. Germline V CDR1 and CDR2: SGHVS, FNYEAQ. The ends were cut back, 5 bases at V and 9 bases at J, with 14 bases in the middle. In DNA, the CDR3 is TGTGCCAGCAGCCCCTTCGGGGGGACCACCATATATTTT. It codes for CASSPFGGTTIYF.

This clonotype was observed at least ten times. The rearrangement links TRBV24-1 to TRBJ2-3; no clear D gene. Per germline, CDR1 KGHDR and CDR2 SFDVKD. The CDR3 length is 14 residues. V was cut by 3 bases and J by 1 base, with 7 bases left in between. CDR3 protein: CATSDHYRTDTQYF. In DNA, the CDR3 is TGTGCCACCAGTGATCATTACCGCACAGATACGCAGTATTTT.

This clonotype was seen at least ten times. The rearrangement links TRBV5-6 to TRBJ2-1, with D unresolved. Trimming took 2 bases from V and 10 from J, leaving 7 bases between them. Germline CDR1 reads SGHDT; CDR2 reads YYEEEE. The CDR3 is 11 residues long. This CDR3 reads CASSFTREQFF. The CDR3 DNA reads as TGTGCCAGCAGCTTTACACGCGAGCAGTTCTTC.

The chain recombines TRBV5-6 with TRBJ1-1; D gene unclear. With 4 bases removed from V and 4 bases from J, the gap between germline ends came to 20 bases. CDR1 is SGHDT, CDR2 YYEEEE, per germline. CDR3 size: 16 residues. The CDR3 region has the DNA TGTGCCAGCAGCAGACAATCGCTTACGGTCGTCACTGAAGCTTTCTTT. Translating gives CASSRQSLTVVTEAFF.

This clonotype was recorded a few times. The chain links TRBV7-9 to TRBJ2-5, with TRBD2 as a possible D gene (6 bases). This CDR3 contains 16 residues. The germline CDR1 and CDR2 sequences are SEHNR and FQNEAQ (reference sequence). The V and J ends lost 4 bases and 4 bases respectively, with 19 bases between them. The CDR3 protein is CASSSPGAEMGETQYF. Here the CDR3 DNA reads TGTGCCAGCAGCTCACCGGGAGCCGAAATGGGAGAGACCCAGTACTTC.

This clonotype was counted a few times. The chain has TRBV4-1 and TRBJ2-1; D gene unclear. This CDR3 contains 15 residues. V dropped 0 bases and J dropped 6 bases, with 12 bases sitting between them. CDR1 and CDR2 from the germline V gene are MGHRA and YSYEKL. CDR3 loop: CASSQDWQLGNEQFF. The CDR3 bases are TGCGCCAGCAGCCAAGATTGGCAGCTGGGCAATGAGCAGTTCTTC.

This clonotype occurred many times. The chain recombines TRBV5-1 with TRBJ1-3, with TRBD1 matching 7 bases. V lost 0 bases and J lost 3; bases outside the gene matches: 6. The CDR3 totals 16 residues. Germline loops: CDR1 SGHRS, CDR2 YFSETQ. CDR3: CASSLDRGHGGNTIYF. The DNA for the CDR3 is TGCGCCAGCAGCTTGGATAGGGGGCATGGTGGAAACACCATATATTTT.

This chain uses TRBV11-2 with TRBJ2-1, with TRBD2 matching over 7 bases. There are 16 residues in the CDR3. The germline V gene has CDR1 SGHAT and CDR2 FQNNGV. V dropped 1 base and J dropped 8; count of bases not matched to a gene: 11. The CDR3 loop is CASSLGWGRALDEQFF. The CDR3 region has the DNA TGTGCCAGCAGCTTAGGATGGGGGAGGGCCTTAGATGAGCAGTTCTTC. Drawing the rest from reference TRBV11-2 and TRBJ2-1, the complete variable domain is EAGVAQSPRYKIIEKRQSVAFWCNPISGHATLYWYQQILGQGPKLLIQFQNNGVVDDSQLPKDRFSAERLKGVDSTLKIQPAKLEDSAVYLCASSLGWGRALDEQFFGPGTRLTVL.

The V call is TRBV12-3 or TRBV12-4, the J call TRBJ2-1, with D hard to call. V was pared by 5 bases and J by 8 bases, with 13 bases between. This CDR3 has 13 residues. CDR3 sequence: CASSLASSDEQFF. The CDR3, as DNA: TGTGCCAGCAGTCTGGCCAGCAGCGATGAGCAGTTCTTC.

This clonotype was detected many times. The genes are TRBV29-1 and TRBJ2-7; D not resolved. The ends were cut back, 4 bases at V and 0 bases at J, with 13 bases in the middle. This CDR3 region has 14 residues. CDR1 SQVTM and CDR2 ANQGSEA come from the germline V gene. The CDR3 spells CSVVRGPDSYEQYF. CDR3 bases: TGCAGCGTTGTAAGAGGCCCCGACTCCTACGAGCAGTACTTC.

In this sample, this clonotype turned up a few times. The rearrangement links TRBV7-9 to TRBJ2-7; 7 bases are a match to TRBD1. This CDR3 is built from 16 residues. In germline, CDR1 is SEHNR, CDR2 FQNEAQ (reference sequence). The trim removed 1 base at V and 2 bases at J, leaving 8 bases unmatched. For the CDR3, the DNA is TGTGCCAGCAGCTTAGGGGGCCCCCAGGGGGCCTACGAGCAGTACTTC. Protein product: CASSLGGPQGAYEQYF. Looking up the rest from reference TRBV7-9 and TRBJ2-7 gives the full variable domain: DTGVSQNPRHKITKRGQNVTFRCDPISEHNRLYWYRQTLGQGPEFLTYFQNEAQLEKSRLLSDRFSAERPKGSFSTLEIQRTEQGDSAMYLCASSLGGPQGAYEQYFGPGTRLTVT.

The CDR3 sequence: CSAREAGAYEQYF. The CDR3 region has the DNA TGCAGTGCTAGGGAGGCGGGGGCCTACGAGCAGTACTTC. The V call is TRBV20-1, the J call TRBJ2-7; 7 nucleotides align to TRBD2. This CDR3 contains 13 residues. V lost 3 bases, J lost 2 bases, and 4 bases stayed unmatched. Germline lookup yields CDR1 DFQATT and CDR2 SNEGSKA (reference sequence).

There are many counts of this clonotype. CDR3 bases: TGTGCCAGCAGTCTAGGGGGACTAGCGAGATACAATGAGCAGTTCTTC. This translates into CASSLGGLARYNEQFF. The chain employs TRBV27 and TRBJ2-1, with 10 bases fitting TRBD2. The CDR3 length is 16 residues. Trimming cost V 5 bases and J 4 bases; bases outside gene matches: 8. In germline, CDR1 is MNHEY, CDR2 SMNVEV (reference sequence).

This clonotype has ten or more counts. This sequence joins TRBV11-2 and TRBJ2-7, with 12 positions matching TRBD1. The CDR3 consists of 16 residues. Germline V gene data show CDR1 as SGHAT and CDR2 as FQNNGV. The trim removed 4 bases at V and 5 bases at J, leaving 9 bases unmatched. The CDR3 DNA reads TGTGCCAGCAGCTCCGGGGACAGGGGGCGAGTCCACGAGCAGTACGTC. Its protein product is CASSSGDRGRVHEQYV.

The CDR3: CASSYYQLREYLNEQFF. DNA of the CDR3: TGTGCCAGCAGTTACTACCAGTTGCGGGAGTATTTAAATGAGCAGTTCTTC. V and J are TRBV6-5 and TRBJ2-1, with 7 bases lining up with TRBD2. CDR1 is MNHEY and CDR2 is SVGAGI in the germline V gene. V gave up 1 base and J gave up 7 bases; unmatched junction bases: 13. The CDR3 has 17 residues.

This clonotype was observed many times. The chain links TRBV20-1 to TRBJ2-7, with 14 bases matching TRBD2. Germline trimming cut 6 bases from V and 3 bases from J; bases unmatched to any gene: 7. The CDR3 is made up of 15 amino acids. Germline CDR1 reads DFQATT; CDR2 reads SNEGSKA (reference sequence). For the CDR3, the DNA is TGCAGTGCCCGATCCGGACTAGCGGGGGGCTACGAGCAGTACTTC. Protein sequence: CSARSGLAGGYEQYF.

This clonotype has more than one count but fewer than ten. The V gene is TRBV4-2, the J gene TRBJ2-7; D is unresolved. Trimming pared 1 base from V and 4 bases from J, leaving 8 bases between. The CDR3 is 13 amino acids. Germline-derived CDR1 and CDR2 are LGHNA and YNFKEQ. CDR3 sequence reads: CASSQVPHYEQYF. CDR3 DNA: TGTGCCAGCAGCCAAGTCCCACATTACGAGCAGTACTTC.

This chain links TRBV7-3 with TRBJ2-2; D is uncertain. Germline values: CDR1 SGHTA, CDR2 FQGTGA. The CDR3 totals 16 residues. The germline V and J ends were trimmed by 5 bases and 0 bases, with 13 bases remaining between them. The CDR3 loop is CASSPRSRTNTGELFF. DNA of the CDR3: TGTGCCAGCAGCCCCCGATCCAGGACGAACACCGGGGAGCTGTTTTTT.